This T cell receptor beta chain was found in a study of preoperative IRX-2 immunotherapy in early breast cancer. Treatment specified: preoperative locoregional IRX-2 cytokine immunotherapy. Measured with immunoSEQ multiplex PCR; TCRdb has only the in-frame clones, and not every one. The sample shows roughly 93,000 clones, roughly 85% of them seen only once. This CDR3 spans 15 amino acids. Per the germline V gene, CDR1 is SGHRS and CDR2 is YFSETQ. J lost 12 bases, V lost 4 bases, and 16 bases had no gene match. This clone is a singleton in its sample. The rearrangement uses TRBV5-1 and TRBJ2-1; 7 bases fit TRBD2. The clonotype originates from a human donor with breast cancer. The sequencing here drew on tumor tissue, taken after IRX-2 immunotherapy. The CDR3 sequence is CASSISGTNGRWQFF. Written as DNA, the CDR3 is TGCGCCAGCAGCATTTCCGGGACTAACGGGAGGTGGCAGTTCTTC.